The T cell receptor (beta chain) described here comes from a study of vaccination and CD4 T cells after COVID-19. This clonotype was seen a handful of times. Its antigen is unidentified. Sample treatment: approximately 10-day PBMC culture with coronavirus spike peptide pools or control peptides (ViraFEST assay). With the Oncomine TCR Beta short-read assay, DNA from cultured CD4+ T cells was sequenced. In this case, cultured CD4+ T cells provided the extracted genomic DNA. TCRdb redid the calling of the PCR reads with MiXCR, one entry per CDR3 protein. The data contain about 19,000 distinct CDR3 sequences, around 50% of them singletons. Findings and caveats of the study: Spike mono-reactivity was the property of 304 of 307 vaccine-specific clones in convalescent patients.

The sequence came from a human donor who had recovered from COVID-19. The sample consisted of CD4+ T cells from blood, cultured in vitro.

As DNA, the CDR3 is TGTGCCAGCAGTTTATATCTCAGATTAAATCAGCCCCAGCATTTT. This translates into CASSLYLRLNQPQHF. This chain connects TRBV28 to TRBJ1-5; D call uncertain. This CDR3 comprises 15 residues. In germline, CDR1 is MDHEN, CDR2 SYDVKM. Trimming shortened V by 1 base and J by 4 bases, and 11 bases separated the two germline ends. Combining the CDR3 with reference TRBV28 and TRBJ1-5 gives the whole variable domain DVKVTQSSRYLVKRTGEKVFLECVQDMDHENMFWYRQDPGLGLRLIYFSYDVKMKEKGDIPEGYSVSREKKERFSLILESASTNQTSMYLCASSLYLRLNQPQHFGDGTRLSIL.